Sequencing of this T cell receptor (beta chain) was carried out in a study of blood T cell repertoires in COVID-19. Sequencing was performed with immunoSEQ multiplex PCR; in TCRdb, only in-frame clones are kept and a portion is missing. This table holds fewer than 250,000 clones, approximately 87% found once. The CDR3 sequence is 14 residues long. Germline CDR1 and CDR2: SGHNT and YENEEA. V was shortened by 5 bases and J by 7 bases, with 14 bases between the two germline ends. The TCR originated in a woman in her 70s with acute or convalescent COVID-19. The sequenced sample was peripheral blood. The V call is TRBV11-3, the J call TRBJ2-2; D is ambiguous. CDR3 nucleotides: TGTGCCAGCAGCCCGACCAGTCTAGTCGGGGAGCTGTTTTTT. Encoded protein: CASSPTSLVGELFF.